Here is one TCR beta chain with its context. This clone's antigen is unknown. Base quality data are lacking; no much larger clone is found one base away. High-throughput TCRbeta CDR3 sequencing of frozen genomic DNA was performed by immunoSEQ, including PCR amplification, mapping, bias correction and internal controls. The published analysis was carried out like this. Only productive rearrangements were retained, and each unique TCRbeta sequence was defined by its CDR3 nucleotide sequence together with its V and J gene. For a sequence to be called donor-reactive, it needed a frequency of at least 0.01% and at least 5-fold expansion in CFSE-low cells compared with unstimulated pre-transplant cells. Minimum frequency thresholds were set for each subject on the basis of the unstimulated sample with the lowest template count, so that a detection power of at least 90% was ensured. Jensen-Shannon divergence between the top 1000 TCRbeta sequences post-transplant and pre-transplant was used to measure repertoire turnover. Two-sided Fisher's exact tests were used to test for changes in the detection of donor-reactive sequences. TCRdb limited this immuneACCESS table to in-frame rearrangements with V and J called. A share of clones is missing; checked studies link under half to unresolved V genes, and the rest is unexplained. That table is the source of V, J and clone size, and D and trimming were worked out from the DNA. The sample has approximately 51,000 clones on record, approximately 71% of them singletons. Jointly, the top ten make up more than 9% of the sample.

This entry comes from a study of T cell clones after liver transplantation (dated by TCRdb to the late 2010s). The study in broad terms: Samples were obtained from ITN030ST, a randomized trial in which withdrawal of immunosuppression was attempted within 2 years of liver transplantation. Donor-reactive T cell clones were identified by TCRbeta sequencing after a pre-transplant mixed lymphocyte reaction and then tracked in post-transplant blood. As an antigen-independent comparator for donor-reactive sequences, third party-reactive TCRbeta sequences were also identified from pre-transplant MLRs. Of the eight recipients, a few were HCV-positive, while the remaining recipients had been transplanted for non-autoimmune, non-viral indications. Subjects received no induction therapy and standard immunosuppression until randomization at 12-24 months post-transplant. To count as tolerant, a recipient had to stay completely off immunosuppression for at least one year without liver enzymes climbing beyond twice the upper limit of normal. Blood samples were taken pre-transplant, pre-randomization before withdrawal, and post-randomization after full withdrawal or failed withdrawal. The study cohort included 8 liver transplant recipients, of whom 3 were classified as tolerant and 5 as non-tolerant. The full study reports these points: Since no allograft tissue specimens were available, donor-reactive T cells may have migrated into the graft instead of being deleted. A significant post-transplant decrease in circulating donor-reactive CD4 TCRbeta sequences was observed in 5 of 8 subjects, irrespective of tolerance or HCV status. Conclusions were preliminary, limited by small, heterogeneous patient numbers and non-standardized post-transplant time points. Donor-reactive sequences decreased more than third party-reactive sequences, which suggests partial antigen-specific deletion that was not related to withdrawal success. Low numbers of available donor cells limited the measurable donor-reactive repertoire in two subjects. After accounting for repertoire turnover, donor-reactive detection was significantly reduced in 7 of 8 subjects for CD4 and 8 of 8 for CD8.

Unstimulated PBMCs, after thawing, were stained for CD3, CD4 and CD8 and then FACS-sorted into CD3+CD4+ and CD3+CD8+ populations. All 8 studied subjects were randomized to withdrawal of immunosuppression. The Qiagen DNeasy Blood and Tissue Kit was used for genomic DNA isolation. CDR1 and CDR2, looked up from the germline V gene (reference sequence), are SEHNR and FQNEAQ. Inclusive of the bounding cysteine and phenylalanine, the CDR3 is 14 residues long. Solely the CDR3 DNA is kept, with 42 bases framed from the first base. Relative to germline, V is 5 bases shorter and J is 1 base shorter, with 11 bases between their ends.

This chain is built from TRBV7-9 and TRBJ1-1; the D gene is perhaps TRBD1, from 5 matching bases. The sequence was collected from a human patient who received a liver transplant. It is possible that, after a transplant, some T cells come from the graft donor. The sequencing here drew on CD4+ T cells from blood, taken roughly 56 months after liver transplant. At the DNA level, the sequence is TGTGCCAGCAGCCCCAGGGAGGGGAACACTGAAGCTTTCTTT. The encoded protein is CASSPREGNTEAFF.